What follows describes a single T cell receptor (beta chain). What it binds is unknown. The data derive from a study of blood T cells in healthy people across ages. Study results and limitations: Both higher diversity and more naive CD4+ cells marked long-lived donors when set against aged donors. CMV status of donors was not determined, possibly confounding expanded clonotype changes.

A second PCR of 7 to 11 cycles used a sample-barcoded 5' primer and a J-beta primer mix. All cDNA molecules were each tagged by a template-switch adaptor with 12 random nucleotides. One entry per CDR3 protein results from TCRdb running MiXCR on the 5' RACE reads. Of 600,000 or so distinct CDR3 sequences in the sample, about 30% were seen once. Sequenced material: blood. The TCR originated in a woman older than 75 in good health.

As DNA, the CDR3 is TGTGCCAGCAGTGACCGGCAGGGTTTTGAAAAACTGTTTTTT. Translation: CASSDRQGFEKLFF. V and J are TRBV2 and TRBJ1-4, with TRBD1 as a possible D gene (5 bases). This CDR3 region has 14 residues. V was clipped by 3 bases and J by 7 bases, with 12 bases between them. Germline V CDR1 and CDR2: SNHLY, FYNNEI.